This is a list of T cell receptor beta chains from one sample in a study of blood T cells in healthy people across ages. TCRdb re-derived calls from the 5' RACE reads in MiXCR, one entry per CDR3 protein. This sample carries hundreds of thousands of distinct CDR3 sequences, roughly a quarter of them seen once, and the ten largest clones take about 3.3%. These data also formed part of another study, on T cells of mothers and their children.

Sequenced: blood. The source of these receptors is a boy between 2 and 10 years old in good health. The CDR3 runs from the conserved cysteine through the conserved F or W. D genes are given only for firm matches. Not every row has a clone size; where given, it reads once, few, many or a size class.

v_call,j_call,d_call,clone_size,cdr3_nt,cdr3_aa
TRBV20-1,TRBJ2-1,TRBD2,few,TGCAGTGCTAGCGGGAGGGCCTACAATGAGCAGTTCTTC,CSASGRAYNEQFF
TRBV19,TRBJ1-5,-,few,TGTGCCAGTAGTATGACTACAGGGCTCAATCAGCCCCAGCATTTT,CASSMTTGLNQPQHF
TRBV3-1,TRBJ2-5,-,-,TGTGCCAGCAGCCAAAACACGGGTGCACAAGAGACCCAGTACTTC,CASSQNTGAQETQYF
TRBV10-3,TRBJ2-5,TRBD1,once,TGTGCCATCAGTGATTCGGGACAGCTACAAGAGACCCAGTACTTC,CAISDSGQLQETQYF
TRBV20-1,TRBJ1-4,-,-,TGCAGTGCTAGACAGGGTTTGACTGAAAAACTGTTTTTT,CSARQGLTEKLFF
TRBV29-1,TRBJ2-5,TRBD2,once,TGCAGCGTTGCCCGCAAACTAGCGGTCAAGCAAGAGACCCAGTACTTC,CSVARKLAVKQETQYF
TRBV7-9,TRBJ2-5,TRBD2,few,TGTGCCAGCAGCCCCGGACTAGCGGGGGACCAAGAGACCCAGTACTTC,CASSPGLAGDQETQYF
TRBV7-6,TRBJ2-1,TRBD2,few,TGTGCCAGCAGCTTAGCGAGCGGGAGGTCGACTGAGCAGTTCTTC,CASSLASGRSTEQFF
TRBV7-6,TRBJ1-2,-,few,TGTGCCAGCAGCCCTCGGGCGGACAGCTATGGCTACACCTTC,CASSPRADSYGYTF
TRBV12-3/TRBV12-4,TRBJ1-2,TRBD1,-,TGTGCCAGCAGCCGAGGGGGCGGATATGGCTACACCTTC,CASSRGGGYGYTF
TRBV20-1,TRBJ1-3,TRBD1,-,TGCAGTGCGCACGGACAGGGAGGGTTCTCTGGAAACACCATATATTTT,CSAHGQGGFSGNTIYF
TRBV16,TRBJ1-4,-,few,TGTGCCAGCAGCCAATTACCCAGGCCCACTAATGAAAAACTGTTTTTT,CASSQLPRPTNEKLFF
TRBV7-2,TRBJ2-7,-,-,TGTGCCAGCAGCTCGACATTTTCCTACGAGCAGTACTTC,CASSSTFSYEQYF
TRBV29-1,TRBJ1-5,-,-,TGCAGCGTTGTGAAAGGGGGGGAGCCCCAGCATTTT,CSVVKGGEPQHF
TRBV12-3/TRBV12-4,TRBJ2-3,TRBD2,few,TGTGCCAGCACCTTAGGGACTAGCGGAGATACGCAGTATTTT,CASTLGTSGDTQYF
TRBV29-1,TRBJ1-1,-,once,TGCAGCGTTGAAGAGCCCAGGGACACTGAAGCTTTCTTT,CSVEEPRDTEAFF
TRBV10-3,TRBJ2-5,-,few,TGTGCCATCAGTCCCGGCAGGGGGGGTCAAGAGACCCAGTACTTC,CAISPGRGGQETQYF
TRBV5-4,TRBJ1-1,TRBD1,-,TGTGCCAGCAGCTTAACAGGGGCCGGTGAAGCTTTCTTT,CASSLTGAGEAFF
TRBV29-1,TRBJ1-2,TRBD1,-,TGCAGCGTTGTTGGACAGGGGGTTGGCTACACCTTC,CSVVGQGVGYTF
TRBV11-2,TRBJ1-6,-,many,TGTGCCAGCAGCCCACTGAGGAGCTCCTATAATTCACCCCTCCACTTT,CASSPLRSSYNSPLHF
TRBV7-2,TRBJ2-7,TRBD1,few,TGTGCCAGCAGCTGGACAGGGCCTAGGGAGCAGTACTTC,CASSWTGPREQYF
TRBV12-3/TRBV12-4,TRBJ1-1,-,-,TGTGCCAGCAGTTTCGCGGGACAGAACACTGAAGCTTTCTTT,CASSFAGQNTEAFF
TRBV5-4,TRBJ2-1,TRBD2,few,TGTGCCAGCAGCTTTGGACTAGCGGGAGTATATGAGCAGTTCTTC,CASSFGLAGVYEQFF
TRBV6-5,TRBJ2-7,-,-,TGTGCCAGCAGTTACTCCGAGACCGACGCCTACGAGCAGTACTTC,CASSYSETDAYEQYF
TRBV20-1,TRBJ2-5,-,few,TGCAGTGCTAGAGATCAAGGGCAAGAGACCCAGTACTTC,CSARDQGQETQYF
TRBV13,TRBJ2-1,-,-,TGTGCCAGCAGCCAGACCGACGGGACTGAGCAGTTCTTC,CASSQTDGTEQFF
TRBV6-6,TRBJ2-1,-,-,TGTGCCAGTCGGGGCCCGGATGATGAGCAGTTCTTC,CASRGPDDEQFF
TRBV7-2,TRBJ2-3,-,-,TGTGCCAGCAGCTGGAGCTTACTAGTCCCAGATACGCAGTATTTT,CASSWSLLVPDTQYF
TRBV19,TRBJ1-5,-,-,TGTGCCAGTAGTATATTGGGGTTGGCTCAGCCCCAGCATTTT,CASSILGLAQPQHF